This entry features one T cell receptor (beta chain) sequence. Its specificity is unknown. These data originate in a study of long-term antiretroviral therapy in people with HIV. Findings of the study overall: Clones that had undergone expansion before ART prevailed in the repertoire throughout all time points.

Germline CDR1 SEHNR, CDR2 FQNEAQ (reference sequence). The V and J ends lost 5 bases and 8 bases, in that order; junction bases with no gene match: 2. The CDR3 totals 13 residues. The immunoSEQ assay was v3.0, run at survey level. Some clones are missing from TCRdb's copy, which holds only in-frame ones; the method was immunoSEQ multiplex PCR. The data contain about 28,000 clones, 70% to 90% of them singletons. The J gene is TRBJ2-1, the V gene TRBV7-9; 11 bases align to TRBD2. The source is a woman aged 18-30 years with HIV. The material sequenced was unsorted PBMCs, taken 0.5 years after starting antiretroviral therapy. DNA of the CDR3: TGTGCCAGCAGCCCACTAGCGGGAGATGAGCAGTTCTTC. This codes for CASSPLAGDEQFF. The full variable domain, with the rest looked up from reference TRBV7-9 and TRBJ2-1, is DTGVSQNPRHKITKRGQNVTFRCDPISEHNRLYWYRQTLGQGPEFLTYFQNEAQLEKSRLLSDRFSAERPKGSFSTLEIQRTEQGDSAMYLCASSPLAGDEQFFGPGTRLTVL.